Described below is a single TCR beta chain sequence and its context. CDR1 and CDR2 from the germline V gene are MGHRA and YSYEKL. This CDR3 spans 15 amino acids. Trimming took 4 bases from V and 5 from J; bases not matched to a gene: 11. In the PCR, 60 Vbeta and 13 Jbeta primers were used. The protocol was immunoSEQ multiplex PCR, while the TCRdb copy is restricted to in-frame clones and leaves out a portion. The sample includes about 180,000 clones, about 80% of them seen just once. These data come from a study of cytomegalovirus exposure and HLA in healthy donors. The receptor's source is a young woman in good health and CMV-seronegative. The sample consisted of PBMCs. This chain uses TRBV4-1 with TRBJ2-7, with TRBD2 matching 7 bases. CDR3 bases: TGCGCCAGCAGCCCTTGGACTAGTGAAAGTAACGAGCAGTACTTC. Protein sequence: CASSPWTSESNEQYF.